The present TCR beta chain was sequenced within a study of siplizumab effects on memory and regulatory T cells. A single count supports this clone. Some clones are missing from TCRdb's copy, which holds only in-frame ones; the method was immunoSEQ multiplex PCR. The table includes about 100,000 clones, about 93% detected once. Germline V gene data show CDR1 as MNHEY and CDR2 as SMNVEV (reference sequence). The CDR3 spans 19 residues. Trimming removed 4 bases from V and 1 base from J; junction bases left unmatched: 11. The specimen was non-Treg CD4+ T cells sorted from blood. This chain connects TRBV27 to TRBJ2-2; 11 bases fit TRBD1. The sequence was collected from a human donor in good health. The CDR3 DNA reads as TGTGCCAGCAGTTCAAGAGGACAGGGGGCTCCGTGGAACACCGGGGAGCTGTTTTTT. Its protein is CASSSRGQGAPWNTGELFF.